Detailed here is one T cell receptor beta chain. The sample is drawn from a study of blood T cell repertoires in COVID-19. At the level of the study: Sources were T cells, B-cell-depleted T cells, or PBMCs; the material itself was cDNA or gDNA.

The length of the CDR3 is 13 residues. The germline gives CDR1 MDHEN, CDR2 SYDVKM. Germline trimming cut 9 bases from V and 4 bases from J; bases unmatched to any gene: 8. Generated by immunoSEQ multiplex PCR, the TCRdb table keeps only in-frame clones and is missing some. The sample includes about 170,000 clones, roughly 90% seen only once; the top ten take roughly 5%. Enrolled during active infection, Seattle patients were then followed longitudinally. The rearrangement links TRBV28 to TRBJ2-5, with 7 bases lining up with TRBD2. Source material: peripheral blood. The source of this sequence is a man aged 18 to 35 with COVID-19, enrolled during active disease. The CDR3 DNA reads TGTGCCAGTAGGCTTTCGGGAGGAGAGACCCAGTACTTC. Translation: CASRLSGGETQYF.